These 19 T cell receptor beta chains came from one sample sequenced in a study of beta chain features in type 1 diabetes. Reverse transcription of all isolated RNA meant that expressed TCRB transcripts were sequenced. The method was immunoSEQ multiplex PCR; TCRdb's version includes in-frame clones alone and lacks a portion of them. Of 130,000 to 150,000 clones listed, 6.5% to 8.5% are singletons. The sample was central memory CD4+ T cells from blood. The receptor set was obtained from a woman in her twenties or thirties in good health.

This clone turned up a few times. The chain combines TRBV7-2 with TRBJ2-1, with 9 bases matching TRBD2. V lost 6 bases and J lost 3; bases outside the gene matches: 12. CDR3 length: 17 residues. Germline values: CDR1 SGHTA, CDR2 FQGNSA. The CDR3 sequence is CASRHGSGSYGYNEQFF. DNA of the CDR3: TGTGCCAGCAGACATGGTAGCGGGAGTTATGGCTACAATGAGCAGTTCTTC. Using reference TRBV7-2 and TRBJ2-1 for the parts outside the CDR3, the full variable domain is GAGVSQSPSNKVTEKGKDVELRCDPISGHTALYWYRQSLGQGLEFLIYFQGNSAPDKSGLPSDRFSAERTGGSVSTLTIQRTQQEDSAVYLCASRHGSGSYGYNEQFFGPGTRLTVL.

The chain carries TRBV7-2 and TRBJ1-1; D perhaps matches TRBD1 (5 bases). CDR1 and CDR2 from the germline V gene are SGHTA and FQGNSA. The CDR3 is 14 amino acids. The ends were cut back, 2 bases at V and 7 bases at J, with 14 bases in the middle. CDR3 amino acids: CASSLFRGGHEAFF. DNA of the CDR3: TGTGCCAGCAGCTTATTTAGGGGAGGGCATGAAGCTTTCTTT.

The CDR3 DNA sequence: TGTGCCAGCAGCTTAGATGGGACAGGGGTTCAGAACGAGCAGTACTTC. Protein: CASSLDGTGVQNEQYF. The chain employs TRBV7-2 and TRBJ2-7; 10 positions match TRBD1. Germline CDR1 reads SGHTA; CDR2 reads FQGNSA. Trimming removed 1 base from V and 5 bases from J; junction bases left unmatched: 8. CDR3 length: 16 amino acids. The full variable domain, its missing parts supplied by reference TRBV7-2 and TRBJ2-7, is GAGVSQSPSNKVTEKGKDVELRCDPISGHTALYWYRQSLGQGLEFLIYFQGNSAPDKSGLPSDRFSAERTGGSVSTLTIQRTQQEDSAVYLCASSLDGTGVQNEQYFGPGTRLTVT.

The chain employs TRBV7-3 and TRBJ2-7; tentative D call: TRBD1 (6 bases). CDR1 is SGHTA, CDR2 FQGTGA, per germline. V was pared by 5 bases and J by 7 bases, with 15 bases between. The CDR3 totals 13 residues. Written as DNA, the CDR3 is TGTGCCAGCAGCAAATTACAGGGTCAAGAGCAGTACTTC. Encoded protein: CASSKLQGQEQYF.

This clone has only a few counts. V usage is TRBV18 and J usage is TRBJ1-5; 8 bases map to TRBD1. With 6 bases clipped from V and 0 bases from J, the junction kept 10 bases outside the gene matches. The CDR3 length is 17 residues. Germline loops: CDR1 KGHSH, CDR2 LQKENI. The CDR3 DNA follows: TGTGCCAGCTCCCTAGGACAGGGTCTGATTAGCAATCAGCCCCAGCATTTT. Residues: CASSLGQGLISNQPQHF.

This clone has more than one count but fewer than ten. V and J are TRBV7-2 and TRBJ2-5; TRBD2 agrees at 10 bases. CDR1 and CDR2 from the germline V gene are SGHTA and FQGNSA. After removal of 0 bases from V and 5 bases from J, the junction contained 3 bases not matched to a gene. This CDR3 is built from 15 residues. The chain's CDR3 is CASSLAVSGRETQYF. The CDR3 nucleotides are TGTGCCAGCAGCTTAGCGGTTAGCGGGAGGGAGACCCAGTACTTC.

The chain combines TRBV6-5 with TRBJ1-2; TRBD1 might be the D (5 bases). V was shortened by 2 bases and J by 3 bases, with 10 bases between the two germline ends. The CDR3 runs 14 residues. Germline CDR1 is MNHEY and CDR2 is SVGAGI. The CDR3 region is CASSYQGRYYGYTF. CDR3 bases: TGTGCCAGCAGTTACCAGGGCAGGTACTATGGCTACACCTTC.

The rearrangement uses TRBV2 and TRBJ1-2, with 7 bases identical to TRBD1. The CDR3 runs to 14 residues. J lost 8 bases, V lost 2 bases, and 8 bases had no gene match. The germline V gene has CDR1 SNHLY and CDR2 FYNNEI. The CDR3 loop is CASSETPGGGGYTF. Written as DNA, the CDR3 is TGTGCCAGCAGTGAAACCCCAGGGGGAGGCGGCTACACCTTC.

This clone was seen repeatedly, ten times or more. The chain combines TRBV29-1 with TRBJ2-3; 8 bases align to TRBD1. This CDR3 has 12 amino acids. Trimming removed 7 bases from V and 4 bases from J; junction bases left unmatched: 4. The V gene's germline CDR1 is SQVTM and CDR2 ANQGSEA. CDR3 DNA: TGCAGCGAATCGACAGGGGCAGATACGCAGTATTTT. This translates into CSESTGADTQYF.

This clone came up a few times. A read error may account for a junction end that differs from germline. The CDR3 DNA follows: TGCGCGGGGGGCGGCGGCATGAATCAGCCCCAGCATTTT. This translates into CAGGGGMNQPQHF. The chain is built from TRBV28 and TRBJ1-5; D perhaps matches TRBD1 (6 bases). Germline values: CDR1 MDHEN, CDR2 SYDVKM. The CDR3 is 13 amino acids. Using reference TRBV28 and TRBJ1-5 for the parts outside the CDR3, the full variable domain is DVKVTQSSRYLVKRTGEKVFLECVQDMDHENMFWYRQDPGLGLRLIYFSYDVKMKEKGDIPEGYSVSREKKERFSLILESASTNQTSMYLCAGGGGMNQPQHFGDGTRLSIL.

This clone was recorded many times. The J gene is TRBJ2-1, the V gene TRBV5-1; 14 bases fit TRBD2. This CDR3 has 16 amino acids. V shed 0 bases and J 8 bases; nucleotides not matched to a gene: 4. Germline CDR1 SGHRS, CDR2 YFSETQ. Here the CDR3 DNA reads TGCGCCAGCAGCTTGGTCCGACTAGCGGGAGGGGATGAGCAGTTCTTC. Its translation: CASSLVRLAGGDEQFF.

This clone showed up many times. The sample contains more than one DNA sequence encoding this CDR3. This sequence joins TRBV4-2 and TRBJ2-1; 9 bases match TRBD1. The germline V gene has CDR1 LGHNA and CDR2 YNFKEQ. V shed 1 base and J 0 bases; nucleotides not matched to a gene: 4. CDR3 length: 17 amino acids. This CDR3 is CASSQAGTGNSYNEQFF. In nucleotides, the CDR3 is TGTGCCAGCAGCCAAGCCGGGACAGGGAACTCCTACAATGAGCAGTTCTTC.

The gene calls are TRBV28 and TRBJ1-1; a possible D gene is TRBD1 (5 bases). Germline-derived CDR1 and CDR2 are MDHEN and SYDVKM. The V gene lost 5 bases and the J gene lost 3 bases, with 13 bases spanning the gap. The CDR3 spans 14 residues. The CDR3 region is CASSQRQPYTEAFF. The CDR3 DNA reads as TGTGCCAGCAGTCAACGACAGCCTTACACTGAAGCTTTCTTT. Combining the CDR3 with reference TRBV28 and TRBJ1-1 gives the whole variable domain DVKVTQSSRYLVKRTGEKVFLECVQDMDHENMFWYRQDPGLGLRLIYFSYDVKMKEKGDIPEGYSVSREKKERFSLILESASTNQTSMYLCASSQRQPYTEAFFGQGTRLTVV.

This clone was detected only a few times. The DNA of the CDR3 is TGTGCCAGCACACTAGCCCTTTACGAGCAGTACTTC. It translates to CASTLALYEQYF. The J gene is TRBJ2-7, the V gene TRBV2; a weak D match, TRBD2 (6 bases). The CDR3 has 12 residues. Germline V CDR1 and CDR2: SNHLY, FYNNEI. Trimming left V 7 bases short and J 4 bases short, with 11 bases between. The full variable domain, its missing parts supplied by reference TRBV2 and TRBJ2-7, is EPEVTQTPSHQVTQMGQEVILRCVPISNHLYFYWYRQILGQKVEFLVSFYNNEISEKSEIFDDQFSVERPDGSNFTLKIRSTKLEDSAMYFCASTLALYEQYFGPGTRLTVT.

This clone was seen ten or more times. The CDR3 reads CSVVDHGREGDIQYF. The CDR3, as DNA: TGCAGCGTTGTAGATCACGGGAGGGAGGGAGACATTCAGTACTTC. This chain connects TRBV29-1 to TRBJ2-4; TRBD2 matches at 8 bases. With 4 bases clipped from V and 8 bases from J, the junction kept 13 bases outside the gene matches. The CDR3 loop spans 15 amino acids. Germline V gives CDR1 SQVTM, CDR2 ANQGSEA.

The rearrangement uses TRBV7-6 and TRBJ2-7, with a possible D match to TRBD2 (5 bases). This CDR3 contains 14 residues. Per the germline V gene, CDR1 is SGHVS and CDR2 is FNYEAQ. V lost 5 bases and J 1 base, leaving 12 bases between the germline ends. The CDR3 is CASSRTGQSYEQYF. The DNA for the CDR3 is TGTGCCAGCAGCCGGACTGGGCAATCCTACGAGCAGTACTTC.

This clone occurred a few times. The V and J genes are TRBV27 and TRBJ2-7; 10 bases are shared with TRBD1. V lost 5 bases and J lost 3; bases outside the gene matches: 7. CDR3 length equals 15 residues. Germline loops: CDR1 MNHEY, CDR2 SMNVEV (reference sequence). This CDR3 is CASSRLGQGVYEQYF. As DNA, the CDR3 is TGTGCCAGCAGTCGCCTCGGACAGGGGGTCTACGAGCAGTACTTC.

A few counts support this clone. The V and J genes are TRBV30 and TRBJ1-2, with 9 bases aligning to TRBD1. This CDR3 has 13 amino acids. The V and J ends lost 1 base and 7 bases, in that order; junction bases with no gene match: 4. CDR1 is GTSNPN, CDR2 SVGIG, per germline (reference sequence). CDR3: CAWSDRGPGGYTF. In DNA form, the CDR3 reads TGTGCCTGGAGTGACAGGGGGCCCGGTGGCTACACCTTC.

The V and J genes are TRBV5-4 and TRBJ2-3; 9 nucleotides line up with TRBD1. Germline assignment: CDR1 SGHNT and CDR2 YYREEE (reference sequence). The CDR3 length is 14 residues. V was clipped by 4 bases and J by 3 bases; unmatched bases: 3. Here the CDR3 reads CASSVGQGTDTQYF. CDR3 DNA: TGTGCCAGCAGCGTGGGACAGGGAACAGATACGCAGTATTTT.